This T cell receptor beta chain was captured in a study of tumour-infiltrating T cells in Burkitt lymphoma. The wider study: Overall and progression-free survival were predicted by productive clonality.

The protocol was immunoSEQ multiplex PCR, while the TCRdb copy is restricted to in-frame clones and leaves out a portion. The sample includes around 15,000 clones, about 80% seen only once; the top ten take 2.1%. The CDR3 extends over 13 amino acids. The germline V gene encodes CDR1 ENHRY and CDR2 SYGVKD. The trim removed 7 bases at V and 6 bases at J, leaving 8 bases unmatched. On this clone: Other DNA sequences in the sample encode the same CDR3.

Input material: tumor tissue. The chain uses TRBV10-3 and TRBJ1-2, with 7 bases lining up with TRBD1. This sequence was found in a human donor with diffuse large B-cell lymphoma. The CDR3 DNA sequence: TGTGCCATCACCACAGGGGAATCTGATGGCTACACCTTC. Protein: CAITTGESDGYTF.